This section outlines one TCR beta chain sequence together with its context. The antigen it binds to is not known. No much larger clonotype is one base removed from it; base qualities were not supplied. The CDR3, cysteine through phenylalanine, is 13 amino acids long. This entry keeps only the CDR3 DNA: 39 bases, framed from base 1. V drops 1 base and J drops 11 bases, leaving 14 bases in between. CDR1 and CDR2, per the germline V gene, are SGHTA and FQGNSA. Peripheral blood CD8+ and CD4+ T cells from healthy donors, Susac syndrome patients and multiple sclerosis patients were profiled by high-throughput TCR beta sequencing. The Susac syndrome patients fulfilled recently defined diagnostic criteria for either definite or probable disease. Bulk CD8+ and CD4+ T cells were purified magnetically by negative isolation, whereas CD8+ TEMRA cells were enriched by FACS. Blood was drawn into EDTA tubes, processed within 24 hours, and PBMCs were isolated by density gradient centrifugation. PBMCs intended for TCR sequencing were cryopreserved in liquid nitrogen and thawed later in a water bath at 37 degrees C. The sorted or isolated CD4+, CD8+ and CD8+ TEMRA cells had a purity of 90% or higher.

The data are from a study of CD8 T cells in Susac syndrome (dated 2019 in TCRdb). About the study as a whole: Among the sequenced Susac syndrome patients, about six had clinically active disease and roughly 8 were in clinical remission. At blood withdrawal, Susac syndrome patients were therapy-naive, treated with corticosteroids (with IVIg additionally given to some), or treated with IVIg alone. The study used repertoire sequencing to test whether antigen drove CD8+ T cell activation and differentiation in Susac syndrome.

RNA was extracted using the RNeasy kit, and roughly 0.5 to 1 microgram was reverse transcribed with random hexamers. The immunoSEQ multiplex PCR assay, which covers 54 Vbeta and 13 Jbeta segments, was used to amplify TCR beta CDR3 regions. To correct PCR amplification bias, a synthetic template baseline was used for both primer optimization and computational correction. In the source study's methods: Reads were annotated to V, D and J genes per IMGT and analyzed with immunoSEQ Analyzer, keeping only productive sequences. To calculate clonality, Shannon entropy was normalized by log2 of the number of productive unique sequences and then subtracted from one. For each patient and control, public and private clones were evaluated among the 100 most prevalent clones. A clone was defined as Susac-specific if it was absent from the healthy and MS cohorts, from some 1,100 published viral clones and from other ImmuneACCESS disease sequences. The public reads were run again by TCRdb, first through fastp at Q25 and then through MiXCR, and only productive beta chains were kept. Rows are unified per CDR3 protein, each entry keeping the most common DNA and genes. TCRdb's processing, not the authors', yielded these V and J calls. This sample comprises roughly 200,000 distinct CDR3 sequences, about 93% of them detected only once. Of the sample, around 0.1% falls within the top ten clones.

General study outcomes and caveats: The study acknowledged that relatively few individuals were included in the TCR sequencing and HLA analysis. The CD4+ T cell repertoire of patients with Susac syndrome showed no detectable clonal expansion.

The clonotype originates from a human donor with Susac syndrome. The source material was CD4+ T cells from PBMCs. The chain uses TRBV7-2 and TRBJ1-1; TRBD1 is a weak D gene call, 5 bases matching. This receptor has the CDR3 CASSLVGDGSAFF. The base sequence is TGTGCCAGCAGCTTAGTCGGGGACGGGTCGGCTTTCTTT.